The 10 T cell receptor beta chains in this list originate from one sample, sequenced in a study of cytomegalovirus exposure and HLA in healthy donors. PCR employed 60 Vbeta and 13 Jbeta primers. Some clones are missing from TCRdb's copy, which holds only in-frame ones; the method was immunoSEQ multiplex PCR. The sample lists 120,000 or so clones, 75% to 85% occurring once. Sequences were obtained from PBMCs. The source is a female donor in good health and CMV-seropositive.

The chain's CDR3 is CASSPRTADEQYF. The CDR3 region has the DNA TGTGCCAGCTCACCACGGACAGCTGACGAGCAGTACTTC. V is TRBV18 and J is TRBJ2-7; weak D call: TRBD1 (6 bases). Germline V lookup: CDR1 KGHSH, CDR2 LQKENI. This CDR3 is built from 13 residues. V lost 1 base, J lost 5 bases, and 9 bases lay in between.

This chain uses TRBV7-2 with TRBJ1-1; D perhaps matches TRBD1 (5 bases). The CDR3 extends over 13 amino acids. With 6 bases removed from V and 1 base from J, the gap between germline ends came to 9 bases. Looked up from germline, CDR1 is SGHTA and CDR2 is FQGNSA. The CDR3 reads CASSYQGNTEAFF. The CDR3 DNA sequence: TGTGCCAGCAGTTATCAGGGGAACACTGAAGCTTTCTTT.

This clone was detected only a few times. The rearrangement links TRBV7-6 to TRBJ2-7, with D possibly being TRBD2 (5 bases). Germline V gene data show CDR1 as SGHVS and CDR2 as FNYEAQ. This CDR3 comprises 13 residues. Trimming stripped 1 base from V and 5 bases from J, with 9 bases between. CDR3 loop: CASSLVFGDEQYF. CDR3 coding DNA: TGTGCCAGCAGCTTAGTTTTCGGGGACGAGCAGTACTTC. Full variable domain (outside the CDR3, taken from reference TRBV7-6 and TRBJ2-7): GAGVSQSPRYKVTKRGQDVALRCDPISGHVSLYWYRQALGQGPEFLTYFNYEAQQDKSGLPNDRFSAERPEGSISTLTIQRTEQRDSAMYRCASSLVFGDEQYFGPGTRLTVT.

The V and J genes are TRBV2 and TRBJ2-1, with unresolved D. The germline CDR1 and CDR2 sequences are SNHLY and FYNNEI. The CDR3 has 16 residues. The V end was cut by 0 bases, the J end by 6 bases, with 15 bases between. This CDR3 reads CASSEAPRLGANEQFF. The CDR3 coding sequence is TGTGCCAGCAGTGAAGCGCCCAGACTCGGCGCCAATGAGCAGTTCTTC.

The chain couples TRBV2 to TRBJ1-5, with 7 bases fitting TRBD1. Germline V gene lookup returns CDR1 SNHLY and CDR2 FYNNEI. This CDR3 spans 15 amino acids. Trimming removed 6 bases from V and 4 bases from J; junction bases left unmatched: 9. This CDR3 is CASSVGTANNQPQHF. CDR3 bases: TGTGCCAGCAGCGTCGGGACAGCAAATAATCAGCCCCAGCATTTT.

The chain employs TRBV5-1 and TRBJ2-2; the D is unclear. The CDR3 contains 17 residues. The ends were cut back, 2 bases at V and 1 base at J, with 15 bases in the middle. CDR1 SGHRS and CDR2 YFSETQ come from the germline V gene. CDR3 protein: CASSFISARLNTGELFF. The CDR3 nucleotides are TGCGCCAGCAGCTTTATCTCCGCCAGGTTGAACACCGGGGAGCTGTTTTTT.

The genes are TRBV7-2 and TRBJ2-1; D is perhaps TRBD2 (5 bases). V was cut by 1 base and J by 7 bases, with 14 bases left in between. Germline V lookup: CDR1 SGHTA, CDR2 FQGNSA. The CDR3 extends over 15 amino acids. The chain's CDR3 is CASSLESGNWNEQFF. The CDR3 region has the DNA TGTGCCAGCAGCTTAGAGTCGGGGAACTGGAATGAGCAGTTCTTC.

Turning to this clone: An end of the junction does not agree with germline; a read error may underlie this. The chain combines TRBV7-7 with TRBJ2-1; 9 bases are a match to TRBD2. Germline-derived CDR1 and CDR2 are SSHAT and FNYEAQ (reference sequence). The CDR3 is 14 residues long. The CDR3 region is CASSLGGLAKEQFF. The CDR3 DNA is TGTGCTAGCAGCTTAGGGGGACTAGCTAAGGAGCAGTTCTTC.

The genes are TRBV20-1 and TRBJ2-7; no reliable D call. Germline CDR1 and CDR2: DFQATT and SNEGSKA (reference sequence). This CDR3 has 11 amino acids. Trimming took off 6 bases at V and 0 bases at J, with 6 bases between the two ends. In DNA form, the CDR3 reads TGCAGTGCGGTGGCCTCCTACGAGCAGTACTTC. Translating it yields CSAVASYEQYF.

The chain carries TRBV28 and TRBJ2-7; possible D gene TRBD1, 5 bases. The V and J ends lost 2 bases and 1 base respectively, with 9 bases between them. Germline assignment: CDR1 MDHEN and CDR2 SYDVKM. The length of the CDR3 is 14 residues. For the CDR3, the DNA is TGTGCCAGCAGTTTACCCAGGGAATCCTACGAGCAGTACTTC. It translates to CASSLPRESYEQYF.